A selection of T cell receptor beta chains follows, all from one sample in a study of early T cells in non-severe SARS-CoV-2 infection. MiXCR, run by TCRdb on the 5' RACE reads, gives a single entry per CDR3 protein. The data contain 20,000 to 25,000 distinct CDR3 sequences, about 5% of them seen just once; the ten biggest clones take up 4% to 5.5%. Sequenced material: whole blood. Receptors originate from an adult who was a healthcare worker with PCR-confirmed SARS-CoV-2 infection or an uninfected control (not recorded which). CDR3s include the opening cysteine and the closing phenylalanine or tryptophan. The D gene is left open where the match is weak. Only part of the rows carry a size: once, few, many, or a class if the clone is expanded.

cdr3_aa | cdr3_nt | v_call | clone_size | d_call | j_call
CSVNAGTGNTIYF | TGCAGTGTCAACGCCGGTACAGGAAACACCATATATTTT | TRBV20-1 | many | . | TRBJ1-3
CASSPGTGIGNTEAFF | TGTGCCAGCAGCCCCGGGACAGGGATTGGGAACACTGAAGCTTTCTTT | TRBV7-3 | few | TRBD1 | TRBJ1-1
CASSSQGANQPQHF | TGTGCCAGCTCATCTCAGGGGGCTAATCAGCCCCAGCATTTT | TRBV18 | . | TRBD1 | TRBJ1-5
CASSFPTVPFYEQYF | TGTGCCAGCAGCTTTCCGACAGTTCCTTTTTACGAGCAGTACTTC | TRBV11-2 | many | . | TRBJ2-7
CAINAAQGRTDTQYF | TGTGCCATCAACGCGGCACAGGGGAGAACAGATACGCAGTATTTT | TRBV10-3 | many | TRBD1 | TRBJ2-3
CASSRTSSGGQETQYF | TGCGCCAGCAGCCGGACGAGTAGCGGGGGACAAGAGACCCAGTACTTC | TRBV5-1 | . | TRBD2 | TRBJ2-5
CASSTDRGLNQPQHF | TGTGCCAGTAGCACGGACAGGGGGCTCAATCAGCCCCAGCATTTT | TRBV19 | many | TRBD1 | TRBJ1-5
CASSLANYGYTF | TGTGCCAGCAGTTTAGCCAACTATGGCTACACCTTC | TRBV12-3/TRBV12-4 | medium-sized | . | TRBJ1-2
CASSLGVSGSYEQYF | TGTGCCAGCAGCTTGGGGGTTAGCGGATCCTACGAGCAGTACTTC | TRBV7-6 | many | . | TRBJ2-7
CASRTSWNTEAFF | TGTGCCAGCAGAACGTCGTGGAACACTGAAGCTTTCTTT | TRBV28 | medium-sized | . | TRBJ1-1
CASSPDRWNEKLFF | TGTGCCAGCAGCCCGGACAGGTGGAATGAAAAACTGTTTTTT | TRBV7-9 | few | TRBD1 | TRBJ1-4
CAAQTGRTEAFF | TGTGCCGCCCAAACAGGGAGAACTGAAGCTTTCTTT | TRBV24-1 | many | . | TRBJ1-1
CASSLTSILYTEAFF | TGTGCCAGCAGCTTAACCAGTATCCTCTACACTGAAGCTTTCTTT | TRBV7-6 | many | . | TRBJ1-1
CATSPRPGGEETQYF | TGTGCCACCTCACCTCGGCCAGGGGGCGAAGAGACCCAGTACTTC | TRBV19 | few | TRBD1 | TRBJ2-5
CANRGSSTDTQYF | TGTGCCAACAGGGGGTCTAGCACAGATACGCAGTATTTT | TRBV2 | . | TRBD1 | TRBJ2-3
CASRPSGSSGNTIYF | TGCGCCAGCCGCCCCTCTGGCAGCTCTGGAAACACCATATATTTT | TRBV10-2 | medium-sized | . | TRBJ1-3
CASSLDERGYGYTF | TGTGCCAGCAGCTTGGACGAGCGGGGATATGGCTACACCTTC | TRBV5-6 | . | . | TRBJ1-2
CASSRPGLSYNEQFF | TGTGCCAGCAGTCGGCCGGGGCTATCCTACAATGAGCAGTTCTTC | TRBV7-8 | many | . | TRBJ2-1
CASSIRRGNRSGAFF | TGTGCCAGCAGTATCCGCAGAGGGAACAGATCCGGAGCTTTCTTT | TRBV12-3/TRBV12-4 | many | . | TRBJ1-1
CASSATGTGQPSTDTQYF | TGTGCCAGCAGTGCTACCGGGACAGGACAACCTAGCACAGATACGCAGTATTTT | TRBV28 | medium-sized | TRBD1 | TRBJ2-3
CATSDPDSDEQYF | TGTGCCACCAGTGACCCCGACAGTGACGAGCAGTACTTC | TRBV24-1 | many | . | TRBJ2-7
CASSDRAGTDTQYF | TGTGCCAGCTCAGACCGGGCTGGGACAGATACGCAGTATTTT | TRBV18 | few | . | TRBJ2-3
CASSPQGEENSPLHF | TGTGCCAGCTCACCACAGGGGGAGGAAAATTCACCCCTCCACTTT | TRBV18 | many | . | TRBJ1-6
CASSLRTYSNQPQHF | TGTGCCAGCAGCTTGCGGACATATAGCAATCAGCCCCAGCATTTT | TRBV5-6 | many | . | TRBJ1-5
CASSRHGPEGIQYF | TGTGCCAGCAGTCGCCACGGGCCCGAAGGCATTCAGTACTTC | TRBV6-5 | many | . | TRBJ2-4
CSALVGADEKLFF | TGCAGTGCTTTGGTGGGGGCGGATGAAAAACTGTTTTTT | TRBV20-1 | many | . | TRBJ1-4
CASSFEMSTDTQYF | TGTGCCAGCAGCTTCGAAATGAGCACAGATACGCAGTATTTT | TRBV7-2 | few | . | TRBJ2-3
CASSLTETLNTEAFF | TGTGCCAGCAGTTTAACAGAGACTTTGAACACTGAAGCTTTCTTT | TRBV12-3/TRBV12-4 | . | . | TRBJ1-1
CASSPTGNTEAFF | TGTGCCAGCTCACCCACAGGGAACACTGAAGCTTTCTTT | TRBV18 | few | . | TRBJ1-1
CASSKGVTSVTYNEQFF | TGTGCCAGCAGCAAAGGAGTGACTAGCGTGACCTACAATGAGCAGTTCTTC | TRBV11-2 | many | TRBD2 | TRBJ2-1
CASSQGITGERSTEAFF | TGCGCCAGCAGCCAAGGAATAACAGGGGAGCGTAGCACTGAAGCTTTCTTT | TRBV4-1 | few | TRBD1 | TRBJ1-1
CASVPTPYGELFF | TGTGCCAGCGTCCCGACGCCGTACGGGGAGCTGTTTTTT | TRBV2 | few | . | TRBJ2-2
CASSKGGGTEAFF | TGTGCCAGCAGCAAAGGGGGCGGCACTGAAGCTTTCTTT | TRBV27 | many | TRBD1 | TRBJ1-1
CATMWGQGNKNTEAFF | TGTGCCACCATGTGGGGACAGGGTAACAAGAACACTGAAGCTTTCTTT | TRBV10-3 | many | TRBD1 | TRBJ1-1
CASSDGEGKAKNIQYF | TGTGCCAGCAGTGACGGGGAGGGTAAAGCCAAAAACATTCAGTACTTC | TRBV6-4 | . | TRBD2 | TRBJ2-4
CASRKMGTDTQYF | TGTGCCAGCCGGAAAATGGGCACAGATACGCAGTATTTT | TRBV19 | many | . | TRBJ2-3
CASSLWGGSYEQYF | TGTGCCAGCAGTTTATGGGGAGGGTCCTACGAGCAGTACTTC | TRBV28 | many | TRBD2 | TRBJ2-7
CASNGPTKKPNTGELFF | TGTGCCAGCAACGGGCCAACAAAAAAGCCCAACACCGGGGAGCTGTTTTTT | TRBV9 | many | . | TRBJ2-2
CASSWEGTEAFF | TGTGCCAGCAGTTGGGAGGGTACTGAAGCTTTCTTT | TRBV28 | many | . | TRBJ1-1
CATTRDAGSMNTEAFF | TGTGCCACCACCCGGGACGCTGGAAGTATGAACACTGAAGCTTTCTTT | TRBV15 | few | . | TRBJ1-1
CASSKGLPGELFF | TGTGCCAGCAGTAAGGGACTTCCCGGGGAGCTGTTTTTT | TRBV6-2/TRBV6-3 | . | . | TRBJ2-2
CSVVQGGPDTQYF | TGCAGCGTTGTTCAGGGAGGGCCGGATACGCAGTATTTT | TRBV29-1 | . | TRBD2 | TRBJ2-3
CASSLWTAPFTYEQYF | TGTGCCAGCAGCTTATGGACAGCGCCGTTTACCTACGAGCAGTACTTC | TRBV11-2 | many | . | TRBJ2-7
CASVGQGILNTEAFF | TGTGCCAGTGTGGGGCAGGGTATTCTAAACACTGAAGCTTTCTTT | TRBV18 | many | . | TRBJ1-1
CASIRDPDQPQHF | TGTGCCAGTATACGTGATCCGGATCAGCCCCAGCATTTT | TRBV19 | many | . | TRBJ1-5
CASRFTSGITGELFF | TGTGCCAGCCGCTTCACTAGCGGGATCACCGGGGAGCTGTTTTTT | TRBV7-6 | . | TRBD2 | TRBJ2-2
CASSYRGGPDSEAFF | TGTGCCAGCAGCTACAGAGGGGGGCCGGATTCTGAAGCTTTCTTT | TRBV7-6 | many | . | TRBJ1-1
CASTTTGVVKTQYF | TGTGCCAGCACCACGACAGGGGTGGTGAAGACCCAGTACTTC | TRBV28 | . | TRBD1 | TRBJ2-5
CASSLDRGGYEQYF | TGCGCCAGCAGCTTGGACAGGGGAGGGTACGAGCAGTACTTC | TRBV5-1 | many | . | TRBJ2-7
CASSRPHSDGARLSGYTF | TGTGCCAGCAGCCGTCCACACTCTGATGGGGCCAGACTAAGCGGCTACACCTTC | TRBV11-2 | . | . | TRBJ1-2
CAIRGTGIGEQYF | TGTGCCATCAGGGGGACAGGGATTGGCGAGCAGTACTTC | TRBV10-3 | many | TRBD1 | TRBJ2-7
CAIRGQPNTEAFF | TGTGCCATCAGGGGACAGCCAAACACTGAAGCTTTCTTT | TRBV10-3 | many | TRBD1 | TRBJ1-1
CASSFRGADTQYF | TGTGCCAGCAGCTTTCGAGGGGCAGATACGCAGTATTTT | TRBV7-6 | many | . | TRBJ2-3
CASATEGVTTDTQYF | TGTGCCAGCGCAACAGAGGGGGTGACCACAGATACGCAGTATTTT | TRBV9 | many | . | TRBJ2-3
CASSKTGGVYTEAFF | TGTGCCAGCAGCAAGACAGGGGGCGTGTACACTGAAGCTTTCTTT | TRBV7-9 | few | TRBD1 | TRBJ1-1